Listed below are T cell receptor beta chains from one sample, sequenced in a study of OX40 agonist ivuxolimab in advanced cancers. Repertoires were generated with immunoSEQ multiplex PCR, while TCRdb's copy carries only in-frame clones and drops some. The sample lists roughly 80,000 clones; around 87% were seen once. The input for sequencing was CD4+ or CD8+ T cells sorted from blood, taken in a trial of the OX40 agonist ivuxolimab. The receptors here all came from an adult with an advanced solid tumor such as melanoma, head and neck, liver or kidney cancer. Both conserved end residues are part of each CDR3. The D gene is left open where the match is weak. For some rows the clone size is stated as once, few or many, or as a class when expanded; others skip it.

j_gene: TRBJ2-6
d_gene: TRBD1
abundance: -
v_gene: TRBV10-1
CDR3aa: CASSEGQGFGANVLTF
CDR3nt: TGCGCCAGCAGTGAAGGACAGGGATTCGGGGCCAACGTCCTGACTTTC

j_gene: TRBJ1-5
d_gene: -
abundance: -
v_gene: TRBV7-2
CDR3aa: CASSLDPPGSQPQHF
CDR3nt: TGTGCCAGCAGCTTGGACCCTCCAGGGAGTCAGCCCCAGCATTTT

j_gene: TRBJ1-6
d_gene: TRBD1
abundance: -
v_gene: TRBV7-2
CDR3aa: CASSPKPGQGHNSPLHF
CDR3nt: TGTGCCAGCAGCCCCAAACCGGGACAGGGGCATAATTCACCCCTCCACTTT

j_gene: TRBJ2-7
d_gene: TRBD2
abundance: -
v_gene: TRBV18
CDR3aa: CASSQASGSSYEQYF
CDR3nt: TGTGCCAGCTCACAGGCTAGCGGGAGCTCCTACGAGCAGTACTTC

j_gene: TRBJ1-2
d_gene: -
abundance: -
v_gene: TRBV18
CDR3aa: CASSNSTVYSYGYTF
CDR3nt: TGTGCCAGCTCAAACTCGACAGTGTACTCCTATGGCTACACCTTC

j_gene: TRBJ2-2
d_gene: TRBD2
abundance: -
v_gene: TRBV5-1
CDR3aa: CASSRTSGNKYTGELFF
CDR3nt: TGCGCCAGCAGCAGGACTAGCGGAAACAAATACACCGGGGAGCTGTTTTTT

j_gene: TRBJ2-7
d_gene: -
abundance: -
v_gene: TRBV28
CDR3aa: CASGKGRVEDEQYF
CDR3nt: TGTGCCAGCGGCAAGGGCAGGGTAGAGGACGAGCAGTACTTC

j_gene: TRBJ2-6
d_gene: TRBD1
abundance: -
v_gene: TRBV4-1
CDR3aa: CASSHTGTGAPSGANVLTF
CDR3nt: TGCGCCAGCAGCCACACCGGAACAGGGGCCCCCTCTGGGGCCAACGTCCTGACTTTC

j_gene: TRBJ2-4
d_gene: -
abundance: -
v_gene: TRBV2
CDR3aa: CASSAGTTLKPQYF
CDR3nt: TGTGCCAGCAGTGCTGGGACGACCCTTAAACCTCAGTACTTC

j_gene: TRBJ1-4
d_gene: -
abundance: -
v_gene: TRBV4-1
CDR3aa: CASSQDNRDSGTNEKLFF
CDR3nt: TGCGCCAGCAGCCAAGACAACCGGGACTCCGGAACTAATGAAAAACTGTTTTTT

j_gene: TRBJ1-5
d_gene: -
abundance: -
v_gene: TRBV6-6
CDR3aa: CASSPDRTRNQPQHF
CDR3nt: TGTGCCAGCAGTCCTGACAGGACACGCAATCAGCCCCAGCATTTT

j_gene: TRBJ2-2
d_gene: TRBD1
abundance: -
v_gene: TRBV6-1
CDR3aa: CASIYRGLSAGELFF
CDR3nt: TGTGCCAGCATCTACAGGGGCCTCTCGGCCGGGGAGCTGTTTTTT

j_gene: TRBJ1-5
d_gene: -
abundance: -
v_gene: TRBV6-1
CDR3aa: CASSSDRQGGPQHF
CDR3nt: TGTGCCAGCAGCTCAGACCGACAAGGGGGGCCCCAGCATTTT

j_gene: TRBJ1-4
d_gene: -
abundance: -
v_gene: TRBV19
CDR3aa: CASSIKAIPEKLFF
CDR3nt: TGTGCCAGTAGTATAAAGGCCATCCCAGAAAAACTGTTTTTT

j_gene: TRBJ1-6
d_gene: -
abundance: -
v_gene: TRBV18
CDR3aa: CASSLERTAPNSALHF
CDR3nt: TGTGCCAGCTCACTAGAACGGACGGCCCCCAATTCAGCCCTCCACTTT

j_gene: TRBJ2-7
d_gene: -
abundance: -
v_gene: TRBV7-2
CDR3aa: CASSLTQGGYEQYF
CDR3nt: TGTGCCAGCAGCTTAACGCAGGGGGGCTACGAGCAGTACTTC

j_gene: TRBJ2-7
d_gene: -
abundance: -
v_gene: TRBV30
CDR3aa: CAWSGSREEQYF
CDR3nt: TGTGCCTGGAGTGGATCAAGGGAAGAGCAGTACTTC

j_gene: TRBJ1-6
d_gene: -
abundance: -
v_gene: TRBV5-4
CDR3aa: CASSGPGDNSPLHF
CDR3nt: TGTGCCAGCAGTGGCCCAGGTGATAATTCACCCCTCCACTTT

j_gene: TRBJ2-1
d_gene: -
abundance: -
v_gene: TRBV15
CDR3aa: CATSARSATNEQFF
CDR3nt: TGTGCCACCAGCGCCCGATCGGCAACTAATGAGCAGTTCTTC

j_gene: TRBJ2-7
d_gene: TRBD2
abundance: -
v_gene: TRBV11-2
CDR3aa: CASSLMGLAETYEQYF
CDR3nt: TGTGCCAGCAGCCTAATGGGACTAGCGGAGACCTACGAGCAGTACTTC

j_gene: TRBJ2-3
d_gene: -
abundance: few
v_gene: TRBV28
CDR3aa: CASSLGAARSTDTQYF
CDR3nt: TGTGCCAGCAGTTTAGGAGCGGCGAGAAGCACAGATACGCAGTATTTT

j_gene: TRBJ1-2
d_gene: TRBD1
abundance: -
v_gene: TRBV7-3
CDR3aa: CASSSSGQAGYTF
CDR3nt: TGTGCCAGCAGCTCATCGGGACAGGCTGGCTACACCTTC

j_gene: TRBJ2-3
d_gene: -
abundance: once
v_gene: TRBV5-1
CDR3aa: CASRAGLYGADTQYF
CDR3nt: TGCGCCAGCAGGGCAGGACTCTATGGGGCAGATACGCAGTATTTT

j_gene: TRBJ1-1
d_gene: -
abundance: few
v_gene: TRBV29-1
CDR3aa: CSVVIGFNTEAFF
CDR3nt: TGCAGCGTTGTTATAGGGTTCAACACTGAAGCTTTCTTT

j_gene: TRBJ1-1
d_gene: -
abundance: -
v_gene: TRBV7-9
CDR3aa: CASSLPRDRGSSEAFF
CDR3nt: TGTGCCAGCAGCTTACCACGGGACCGAGGATCCTCTGAAGCTTTCTTT

j_gene: TRBJ1-5
d_gene: -
abundance: once
v_gene: TRBV11-3
CDR3aa: CASSSALGVNQPQHF
CDR3nt: TGTGCCAGCAGCTCCGCCCTGGGTGTAAATCAGCCCCAGCATTTT

j_gene: TRBJ1-2
d_gene: -
abundance: -
v_gene: TRBV19
CDR3aa: CASSIGLPGDRRGVGYTF
CDR3nt: TGTGCCAGTAGTATTGGTCTCCCCGGGGACCGCCGAGGAGTTGGCTACACCTTC

j_gene: TRBJ2-3
d_gene: -
abundance: -
v_gene: TRBV10-3
CDR3aa: CAISVTDTQYF
CDR3nt: TGTGCCATCAGTGTCACAGATACGCAGTATTTT

j_gene: TRBJ2-2
d_gene: TRBD1
abundance: -
v_gene: TRBV5-1
CDR3aa: CASSSNRGRTGELFF
CDR3nt: TGCGCCAGCAGCTCAAACAGGGGGCGCACCGGGGAGCTGTTTTTT

j_gene: TRBJ2-1
d_gene: TRBD1
abundance: -
v_gene: TRBV28
CDR3aa: CASSLSGQGANEQFF
CDR3nt: TGTGCCAGCAGTTTGAGTGGCCAGGGGGCCAATGAGCAGTTCTTC

j_gene: TRBJ2-1
d_gene: -
abundance: -
v_gene: TRBV9
CDR3aa: CASSLDGGLHNEQFF
CDR3nt: TGTGCCAGCAGCCTTGATGGGGGGCTGCACAATGAGCAGTTCTTC

j_gene: TRBJ2-5
d_gene: TRBD1
abundance: -
v_gene: TRBV11-2
CDR3aa: CASSQGQGARYF
CDR3nt: TGTGCCAGCAGCCAGGGACAGGGGGCCCGGTACTTC

j_gene: TRBJ2-5
d_gene: -
abundance: -
v_gene: TRBV10-3
CDR3aa: CAISLDWAGETQYF
CDR3nt: TGTGCCATCAGCCTGGACTGGGCGGGAGAGACCCAGTACTTC

j_gene: TRBJ1-6
d_gene: -
abundance: -
v_gene: TRBV29-1
CDR3aa: CSVEVSRGFGSPLHF
CDR3nt: TGCAGCGTTGAAGTAAGCCGTGGCTTTGGTTCACCCCTCCACTTT

j_gene: TRBJ2-1
d_gene: TRBD2
abundance: -
v_gene: TRBV9
CDR3aa: CASSVGAGGTNEQFF
CDR3nt: TGTGCCAGCAGCGTAGGGGCGGGGGGTACCAATGAGCAGTTCTTC

j_gene: TRBJ1-5
d_gene: TRBD1
abundance: -
v_gene: TRBV28
CDR3aa: CATRQGRNQPQHF
CDR3nt: TGTGCCACTAGACAGGGCCGCAATCAGCCCCAGCATTTT

j_gene: TRBJ2-5
d_gene: -
abundance: -
v_gene: TRBV5-1
CDR3aa: CASKDPGSRETQYF
CDR3nt: TGCGCCAGCAAGGATCCAGGGTCAAGGGAGACCCAGTACTTC

j_gene: TRBJ2-6
d_gene: -
abundance: -
v_gene: TRBV5-5
CDR3aa: CASSLVQGWANVLTF
CDR3nt: TGTGCCAGCAGCTTGGTCCAGGGGTGGGCCAACGTCCTGACTTTC

j_gene: TRBJ2-1
d_gene: TRBD1
abundance: -
v_gene: TRBV19
CDR3aa: CASRGQGGNEQFF
CDR3nt: TGTGCCAGTAGGGGACAGGGGGGCAATGAGCAGTTCTTC

j_gene: TRBJ2-1
d_gene: -
abundance: -
v_gene: TRBV11-2
CDR3aa: CASSLEGDSYNEQFF
CDR3nt: TGTGCCAGCAGCTTAGAAGGCGACTCCTACAATGAGCAGTTCTTC

j_gene: TRBJ2-7
d_gene: TRBD1
abundance: few
v_gene: TRBV7-2
CDR3aa: CASSLGTGTVYEQYF
CDR3nt: TGTGCCAGCAGCTTAGGGACAGGGACGGTCTACGAGCAGTACTTC